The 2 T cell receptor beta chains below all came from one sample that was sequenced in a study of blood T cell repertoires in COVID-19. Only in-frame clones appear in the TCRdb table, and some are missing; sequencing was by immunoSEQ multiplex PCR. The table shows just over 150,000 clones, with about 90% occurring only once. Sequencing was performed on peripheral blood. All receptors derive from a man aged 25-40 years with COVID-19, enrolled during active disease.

This CDR3 is CASSYSFGGGQGNGYTF. CDR3 bases: TGTGCCAGCAGTTACTCGTTCGGCGGGGGACAGGGGAATGGCTACACCTTC. The rearrangement links TRBV6-2 or TRBV6-3 to TRBJ1-2; 10 bases map to TRBD1. CDR3 length: 17 residues. After removal of 0 bases from V and 6 bases from J, the junction contained 10 bases not matched to a gene. Germline V gives CDR1 MNHEY, CDR2 SVGEGT.

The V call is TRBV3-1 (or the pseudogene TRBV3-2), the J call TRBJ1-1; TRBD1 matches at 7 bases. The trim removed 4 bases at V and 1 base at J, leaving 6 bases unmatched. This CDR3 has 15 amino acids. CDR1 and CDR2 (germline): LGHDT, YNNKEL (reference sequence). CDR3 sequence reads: CASSRRQGTNTEAFF. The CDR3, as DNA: TGTGCCAGCAGCCGTCGACAGGGTACGAACACTGAAGCTTTCTTT.